This T cell receptor (beta chain) was recorded in a study of OX40 agonist ivuxolimab in advanced cancers. Study context: Patients with hepatocellular carcinoma, melanoma, renal cell or head and neck cancer made up the dose-escalation patients.

Germline CDR1 is MNHEY and CDR2 is SVGAGI. The CDR3 covers 14 residues. V was trimmed by 3 bases and J by 0 bases, leaving 6 bases between them. Clones were read by immunoSEQ multiplex PCR, and TCRdb kept only the in-frame ones, dropping some. Of around 72,000 clones listed, about 85% are singletons. The sequence was obtained from an adult with an advanced solid tumor such as melanoma, head and neck, liver or kidney cancer. Here the sequenced sample was CD4+ or CD8+ T cells sorted from blood, taken in a trial of the OX40 agonist ivuxolimab. The J gene is TRBJ1-5, the V gene TRBV6-5; D unclear. As DNA, the CDR3 is TGTGCCAGCAGTTATGTGAATAGCAATCAGCCCCAGCATTTT. Residues: CASSYVNSNQPQHF.